This TCR beta chain was observed in a study of tumor and adjacent non-tumor tissue in lung cancer. No cell sorting was done before RNA was extracted from the tissue. A modified ARM-PCR protocol with three rounds of nested PCR amplified TCRbeta. TCRdb re-analysed the multiplex PCR reads in MiXCR, keeping a single row per CDR3 protein. The sample contains roughly 66,000 distinct CDR3 sequences, 73% of which appear only once. The CDR3 extends over 15 amino acids. Germline lookup yields CDR1 MNHNS and CDR2 SASEGT. Turning to this clonotype: Germline and junction disagree at one end, which may indicate a read error.

This TCR came from a man between 60 and 75 years old with non-small cell lung cancer. Sequenced material: lung tumor tissue. The chain carries TRBV6-1 and TRBJ2-7, with 7 bases that match TRBD1. CDR3 bases: TGTACCAGCACTGAGAGGGGGACAGCAGGTTCCGAGCAGTACTTC. Protein product: CTSTERGTAGSEQYF.